The sample holds many counts of the clone carrying this TCR beta chain. The antigen remains unidentified. With V trimmed by 7 bases and J by 3 bases, 7 bases remained unmatched. The CDR3 extends over 13 amino acids. Per the germline V gene, CDR1 is SQVTM and CDR2 is ANQGSEA. This record belongs to a study of CD8 T cells in ankylosing spondylitis. Study observations and caveats: Characteristic, it appeared, of ankylosing spondylitis blood was a TCR beta motif of 7 or 8 highly homologous variants.

MiXCR, run by TCRdb on the 5' RACE reads, gives a single entry per CDR3 protein. The sample yields hundreds of thousands of distinct CDR3 sequences, 10% to 15% seen once. The V gene is TRBV29-1, the J gene TRBJ1-2, with 8 bases that match TRBD1. Sequencing was carried out using blood, either unsorted or a sorted T cell fraction (not recorded which). The sequence came from a male donor with ankylosing spondylitis. The CDR3 here is CSGGPGQDYGYTF. The CDR3 DNA sequence: TGCAGCGGCGGCCCGGGACAGGACTATGGCTACACCTTC.